This T cell receptor (beta chain) derives from a study of shared clonotypes between healthy human individuals. TCRdb's table, derived via immunoSEQ multiplex PCR, lists solely in-frame clones and lacks some. Among some 2.3 million clones listed, 93% were seen once. Notes on this clone: Its antigen is not identified.

The study drew its donors from healthy HIV-negative adults without recent acute infections or vaccinations. Naive CD4+ cells were CD45RA-selected; the remaining cells were memory. Trimming removed 4 bases from V and 2 bases from J; junction bases left unmatched: 10. CDR3 size: 16 residues. Looked up from germline, CDR1 is GTSNPN and CDR2 is SVGIG (reference sequence). Notes on the study in general: Generally, estimated richness proved larger in naive subsets than it did in memory subsets.

The chain carries TRBV30 and TRBJ1-5; 8 bases line up with TRBD1. The specimen sequenced was naive CD4+ T cells from PBMCs. Subset reported: CD45RA+ positively selected. This receptor was obtained from a man in his late teens or twenties in good health. Some clones in this sample may be carry-over from other donors' samples. CDR3 region: CAWNKQTGAGNQPQHF. DNA for the CDR3: TGTGCCTGGAACAAGCAGACAGGGGCTGGCAATCAGCCCCAGCATTTT. Full variable domain (outside the CDR3, taken from reference TRBV30 and TRBJ1-5): SQTIHQWPATLVQPVGSPLSLECTVEGTSNPNLYWYRQAAGRGLQLLFYSVGIGQISSEVPQNLSASRPQDRQFILSSKKLLLSDSGFYLCAWNKQTGAGNQPQHFGDGTRLSIL.